Below are 21 T cell receptor beta chains sequenced from a single sample in a study of cytomegalovirus exposure and HLA in healthy donors. The PCR employed 60 Vbeta primers together with 13 Jbeta primers. Produced via immunoSEQ multiplex PCR; TCRdb's table is partial and in-frame only. The sample includes about 94,000 clones, about three fifths seen only once; the top ten take 3.5% to 4.5%. Sequenced material: PBMCs. The receptors derive from a man aged 25-45 years in good health and CMV-seronegative.

This sequence joins TRBV5-4 and TRBJ1-1; D is possibly TRBD1 (6 bases). Trimming removed 3 bases at V and 3 bases at J, with 9 bases between. This CDR3 is 13 amino acids long. Per the germline V gene, CDR1 is SGHNT and CDR2 is YYREEE (reference sequence). CDR3 sequence: CASSSSGDTEAFF. CDR3 nucleotide sequence: TGTGCCAGCAGCTCCTCAGGGGACACTGAAGCTTTCTTT.

This clone was seen more than once but under ten times. The rearrangement joins TRBV27 to TRBJ2-7; tentatively, D is TRBD1 (6 bases). The CDR3 has 14 residues. Per the germline V gene, CDR1 is MNHEY and CDR2 is SMNVEV (reference sequence). V dropped 5 bases and J dropped 0 bases, with 11 bases sitting between them. The CDR3 sequence: CASSPGQSSYEQYF. In DNA form, the CDR3 reads TGTGCCAGCAGTCCAGGACAGAGCTCCTACGAGCAGTACTTC.

This chain uses TRBV7-8 with TRBJ1-5; D perhaps matches TRBD1 (5 bases). Germline V gene sequence: CDR1 SGHVS, CDR2 FQNEAQ. The V gene lost 4 bases and the J gene lost 5 bases, with 9 bases spanning the gap. CDR3 length: 13 amino acids. CDR3 sequence: CASSSDRDQPQHF. In DNA, the CDR3 is TGTGCCAGCAGCTCTGACAGAGATCAGCCCCAGCATTTT.

The chain couples TRBV10-1 to TRBJ2-1, with 8 bases that match TRBD2. This CDR3 has 15 amino acids. V lost 1 base and J lost 6; bases outside the gene matches: 5. The germline gives CDR1 WNHNN, CDR2 SYGVQD (reference sequence). The CDR3 DNA follows: TGCGCCAGCAGTGAGTTGAGCGGGAGAGCCAATGAGCAGTTCTTC. Translating gives CASSELSGRANEQFF.

The V and J genes are TRBV19 and TRBJ2-3, with 8 bases identical to TRBD2. Germline CDR1 LNHDA, CDR2 SQIVND (reference sequence). With V trimmed by 4 bases and J by 7 bases, 7 bases remained unmatched. The CDR3 covers 14 residues. The CDR3 protein is CASSTGGAKNTQYF. DNA for the CDR3: TGTGCCAGTAGTACGGGGGGGGCGAAAAATACGCAGTATTTT.

This chain links TRBV28 with TRBJ2-5; 7 bases align to TRBD1. Trimming took 6 bases from V and 3 from J; bases not matched to a gene: 13. Germline CDR1 MDHEN, CDR2 SYDVKM. This CDR3 has 16 amino acids. CDR3 in amino acids: CASSRLDRAIEETQYF. The CDR3 bases are TGTGCCAGCAGCCGATTAGACAGGGCGATAGAAGAGACCCAGTACTTC.

This chain uses TRBV28 with TRBJ2-5, with 9 nucleotides matching TRBD1. Germline CDR1 and CDR2: MDHEN and SYDVKM. V dropped 6 bases and J dropped 4; count of bases not matched to a gene: 6. The CDR3 spans 14 residues. CDR3 loop: CASRIPGQGETQYF. CDR3 DNA sequence: TGTGCCAGCAGGATTCCGGGACAGGGAGAGACCCAGTACTTC.

A word on this clone: This CDR3 is also generated by other DNA sequences in the sample. This chain uses TRBV9 with TRBJ2-7; D possibly corresponds to TRBD2 (5 bases). This CDR3 region has 15 residues. Germline CDR1 reads SGDLS; CDR2 reads YYNGEE. The germline V and J ends were trimmed by 0 bases and 0 bases, with 10 bases remaining between them. This CDR3 reads CASSVGGLSSYEQYF. The CDR3 nucleotides read TGTGCCAGCAGCGTAGGAGGACTCAGCTCCTACGAGCAGTACTTC.

This rearrangement joins TRBV5-1 to TRBJ1-3; TRBD1 might be the D (6 bases). The CDR3 spans 14 residues. V shed 2 bases and J shed 1 base, with 7 bases lying between them. Germline lookup yields CDR1 SGHRS and CDR2 YFSETQ. CDR3 coding DNA: TGCGCCAGCAGCTTTGGGACATCTGGAAACACCATATATTTT. Protein: CASSFGTSGNTIYF. Supplemented by reference TRBV5-1 and TRBJ1-3, the full variable domain reads KAGVTQTPRYLIKTRGQQVTLSCSPISGHRSVSWYQQTPGQGLQFLFEYFSETQRNKGNFPGRFSGRQFSNSRSEMNVSTLELGDSALYLCASSFGTSGNTIYFGEGSWLTVV.

CDR3 protein: CASSLGGAYSYEQYF. Written as DNA, the CDR3 is TGTGCCAGCAGTCTCGGGGGGGCCTACTCCTACGAGCAGTACTTC. V is TRBV6-1 and J is TRBJ2-7, with TRBD2 identical over 8 bases. Germline trimming cut 5 bases from V and 0 bases from J; bases unmatched to any gene: 6. CDR3 length: 15 residues. Germline V gene lookup returns CDR1 MNHNS and CDR2 SASEGT.

The chain joins TRBV19 to TRBJ2-5; 7 positions match TRBD2. Germline V gene data show CDR1 as LNHDA and CDR2 as SQIVND (reference sequence). The CDR3 consists of 14 residues. J gave up 2 bases and V 5 bases, and 5 bases lay outside the gene matches. CDR3 protein: CASSWREPQETQYF. The CDR3 nucleotides are TGTGCCAGTAGTTGGCGGGAGCCTCAAGAGACCCAGTACTTC.

This clone was recorded once. The CDR3 bases are TGTGCCAGTTTACTAGATTACAACACCGGGGAGCTGTTTTTT. It codes for CASLLDYNTGELFF. The rearrangement links TRBV15 to TRBJ2-2, with D tentatively TRBD2 (5 bases). V was clipped by 10 bases and J by 2 bases, with 14 bases between them. The germline V gene has CDR1 LNHNV and CDR2 YYDKDF (reference sequence). The CDR3 length is 14 residues.

CDR3: CASSLSGSGNTIYF. The CDR3 DNA reads TGTGCCAGCAGCCTATCAGGCTCTGGAAACACCATATATTTT. The rearrangement links TRBV9 to TRBJ1-3, with D unclear. Germline V gene data show CDR1 as SGDLS and CDR2 as YYNGEE. The CDR3 is 14 residues long. V was clipped by 4 bases and J by 0 bases, with 8 bases between them.

The chain combines TRBV18 with TRBJ1-3; D possibly corresponds to TRBD1 (6 bases). The length of the CDR3 is 14 residues. Germline V lookup: CDR1 KGHSH, CDR2 LQKENI. V lost 3 bases and J 2 bases, leaving 8 bases between the germline ends. CDR3 nucleotides: TGTGCCAGCTCACCTTGGACAGCTGGAAACACCATATATTTT. Encoded protein: CASSPWTAGNTIYF.

The rearrangement links TRBV16 to TRBJ2-1; perhaps TRBD2 as D (6 bases). The CDR3 is 15 amino acids. The germline CDR1 and CDR2 sequences are KGHSY and FQNENV. V was pared by 1 base and J by 3 bases, with 10 bases between. The CDR3 is CASSQWRGGYNEQFF. The CDR3 bases are TGTGCCAGCAGCCAATGGCGGGGCGGCTACAATGAGCAGTTCTTC.

The rearrangement uses TRBV4-3 and TRBJ1-1, with D perhaps TRBD1 (5 bases). The germline CDR1 and CDR2 sequences are LGHNA and YSLEER. The CDR3 runs to 13 residues. Trimming cost V 2 bases and J 1 base, with 5 bases left between them. CDR3 sequence (DNA): TGCGCCAGCAGCCAAACAGGGAACACTGAAGCTTTCTTT. Its translation is CASSQTGNTEAFF.

V and J are TRBV7-9 and TRBJ1-5; tentative D call: TRBD1 (6 bases). CDR3 length equals 16 residues. Trimming left V 3 bases short and J 5 bases short, with 17 bases between. CDR1 and CDR2 (germline): SEHNR, FQNEAQ (reference sequence). The CDR3 here is CASSLYRGSPHQPQHF. The DNA for the CDR3 is TGTGCCAGCAGCTTGTATAGGGGGTCTCCCCATCAGCCCCAGCATTTT.

The rearrangement uses TRBV6-4 and TRBJ2-1, with 7 bases lining up with TRBD2. Germline-derived CDR1 and CDR2 are MRHNA and SNTAGT. V lost 4 bases, J lost 6 bases, and 9 bases stayed unmatched. The CDR3 spans 15 residues. CDR3 bases: TGTGCCAGCAGTGCCGGACTAGGGTCCGGCAATGAGCAGTTCTTC. Amino acids: CASSAGLGSGNEQFF.

The chain combines TRBV19 with TRBJ1-5, with 9 positions matching TRBD1. CDR1 is LNHDA and CDR2 is SQIVND in the germline V gene (reference sequence). J was trimmed by 4 bases and V by 7 bases; bases with no gene match: 14. The CDR3 is made up of 17 amino acids. CDR3 in DNA: TGTGCCAGTAATACCGGGGAGGGGGACAGGGCTAATCAGCCCCAGCATTTT. Its translation: CASNTGEGDRANQPQHF.

The chain has TRBV28 and TRBJ1-1; 10 bases are a match to TRBD1. This CDR3 has 14 residues. Losses at the gene ends were 8 bases for V and 6 bases for J; bases not matched to a gene: 9. Germline loops: CDR1 MDHEN, CDR2 SYDVKM. The CDR3 bases are TGTGCCAGCTTTCCCCGGGACAGGGGACCTGAAGCTTTCTTT. This translates into CASFPRDRGPEAFF.

This clone showed up just a few times. V is TRBV6-1 and J is TRBJ2-1; TRBD2 agrees at 7 bases. The CDR3 spans 14 residues. CDR1 is MNHNS, CDR2 SASEGT, per germline. J gave up 5 bases and V 6 bases, and 7 bases lay outside the gene matches. The CDR3 region is CASRQAGTNNEQFF. In nucleotides, the CDR3 is TGTGCCAGCAGACAGGCCGGGACTAACAATGAGCAGTTCTTC.